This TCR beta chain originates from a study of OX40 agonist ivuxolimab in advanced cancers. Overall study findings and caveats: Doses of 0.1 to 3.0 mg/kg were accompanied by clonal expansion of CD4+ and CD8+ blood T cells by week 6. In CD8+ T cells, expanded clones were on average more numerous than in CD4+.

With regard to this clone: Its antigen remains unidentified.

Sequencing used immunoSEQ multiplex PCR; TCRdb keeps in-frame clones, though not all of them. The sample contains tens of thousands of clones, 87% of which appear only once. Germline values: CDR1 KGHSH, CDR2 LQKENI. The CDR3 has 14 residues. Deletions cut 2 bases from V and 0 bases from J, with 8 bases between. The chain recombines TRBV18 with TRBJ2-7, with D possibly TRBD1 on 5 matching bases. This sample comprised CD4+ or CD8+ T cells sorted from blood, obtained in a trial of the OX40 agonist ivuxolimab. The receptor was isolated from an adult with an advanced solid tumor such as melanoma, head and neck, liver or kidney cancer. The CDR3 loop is CASSPTQGSYEQYF. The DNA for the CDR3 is TGTGCCAGCTCACCAACCCAGGGCTCCTACGAGCAGTACTTC. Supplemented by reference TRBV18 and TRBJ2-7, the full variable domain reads NAGVMQNPRHLVRRRGQEARLRCSPMKGHSHVYWYRQLPEEGLKFMVYLQKENIIDESGMPKERFSAEFPKEGPSILRIQQVVRGDSAAYFCASSPTQGSYEQYFGPGTRLTVT.